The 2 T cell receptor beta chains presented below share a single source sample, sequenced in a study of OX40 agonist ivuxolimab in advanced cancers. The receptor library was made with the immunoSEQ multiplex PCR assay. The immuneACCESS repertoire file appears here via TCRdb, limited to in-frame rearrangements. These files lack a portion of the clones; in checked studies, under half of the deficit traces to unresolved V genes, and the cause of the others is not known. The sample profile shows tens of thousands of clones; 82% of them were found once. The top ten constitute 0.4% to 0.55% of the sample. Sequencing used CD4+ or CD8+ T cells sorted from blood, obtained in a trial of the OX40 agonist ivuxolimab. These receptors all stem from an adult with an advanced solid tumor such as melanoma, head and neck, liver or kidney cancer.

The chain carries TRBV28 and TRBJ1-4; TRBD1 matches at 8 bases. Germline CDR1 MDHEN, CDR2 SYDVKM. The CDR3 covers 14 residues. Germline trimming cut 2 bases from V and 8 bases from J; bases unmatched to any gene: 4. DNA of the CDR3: TGTGCCAGCAGTTTAGGACAGGGTTGGGAAAAACTGTTTTTT. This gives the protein CASSLGQGWEKLFF.

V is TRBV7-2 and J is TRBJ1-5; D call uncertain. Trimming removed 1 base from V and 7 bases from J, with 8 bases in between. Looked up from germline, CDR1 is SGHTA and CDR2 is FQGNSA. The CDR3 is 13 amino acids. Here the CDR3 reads CASSLDRAQPQHF. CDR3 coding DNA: TGTGCCAGCAGCTTAGATCGGGCCCAGCCCCAGCATTTT.